The 7 T cell receptor beta chains given below trace back to one sample, sequenced in a study of T-cell reconstitution after alpha-beta-depleted transplantation in children. Library preparation (for TCRbeta) was performed with unique molecular identifiers. One entry per CDR3 protein results from TCRdb running MiXCR on the PCR reads. The sample contains roughly 180,000 distinct CDR3 sequences, roughly 15% of which appear only once. The material sequenced was PBMCs from the stem cell graft donor, taken from the stem cell graft. All receptors derive from a human donor who donated a stem cell graft to a child with acute lymphoblastic leukemia.

This clonotype was seen at least ten times. The chain joins TRBV12-3 or TRBV12-4 to TRBJ1-4; 7 bases map to TRBD1. Germline trimming cut 0 bases from V and 8 bases from J; bases unmatched to any gene: 6. CDR3 length: 15 amino acids. CDR3 in amino acids: CASSLASTGKEKLFF. CDR3 DNA: TGTGCCAGCAGTTTAGCCTCGACAGGGAAGGAAAAACTGTTTTTT.

The V call is TRBV5-1, the J call TRBJ1-1; 7 bases are a match to TRBD1. V shed 4 bases and J 9 bases; nucleotides not matched to a gene: 21. This CDR3 comprises 17 residues. Germline-derived CDR1 and CDR2 are SGHRS and YFSETQ. The CDR3 DNA sequence: TGCGCCAGCAGCCCCGACCATCTACAGGGGCCAACCCAGAAAGCTTTCTTT. Its protein product is CASSPDHLQGPTQKAFF.

The chain has TRBV11-3 and TRBJ2-7, with TRBD2 matching over 8 bases. This CDR3 spans 14 amino acids. The germline V gene encodes CDR1 SGHNT and CDR2 YENEEA. The ends lost 5 bases at V and 4 bases at J; junction bases unmatched: 7. This CDR3 is CASSPGVAGYEQYF. The CDR3 bases are TGTGCCAGCAGCCCCGGGGTAGCGGGGTACGAGCAGTACTTC.

Many counts were recorded for this clonotype. The V and J genes are TRBV18 and TRBJ2-3; TRBD2 aligns across 8 bases. Germline CDR1 KGHSH, CDR2 LQKENI. The CDR3 totals 15 residues. Trimming took 3 bases from V and 3 from J; bases not matched to a gene: 5. CDR3 nucleotide sequence: TGTGCCAGCTCACCTGGGACTAGACCTACAGATACGCAGTATTTT. It is translated as CASSPGTRPTDTQYF.

CDR3 coding DNA: TGTGCCAGCAGCTTATTTAATGAGGGAGAGACTGAAGCTTTCTTT. Protein: CASSLFNEGETEAFF. This chain uses TRBV7-2 with TRBJ1-1; D unresolved. CDR1 and CDR2 from the germline V gene are SGHTA and FQGNSA. The CDR3 has 15 amino acids. V lost 2 bases, J lost 5 bases, and 15 bases lay in between.

In this sample, this clonotype turned up many times. The J gene is TRBJ1-1, the V gene TRBV5-1; no clear D gene. The V gene lost 1 base and the J gene lost 3 bases, with 13 bases spanning the gap. Per germline, CDR1 SGHRS and CDR2 YFSETQ. CDR3 length equals 15 residues. CDR3 loop: CASSLMSQSDTEAFF. Here the CDR3 DNA reads TGCGCCAGCAGCTTGATGTCCCAGTCGGACACTGAAGCTTTCTTT. Full variable domain (missing parts from reference TRBV5-1 and TRBJ1-1): KAGVTQTPRYLIKTRGQQVTLSCSPISGHRSVSWYQQTPGQGLQFLFEYFSETQRNKGNFPGRFSGRQFSNSRSEMNVSTLELGDSALYLCASSLMSQSDTEAFFGQGTRLTVV.

This clonotype occurred once. This chain uses TRBV25-1 with TRBJ2-7; TRBD2 matches 7 bases. The CDR3 totals 22 residues. V shed 1 base, J shed 2 bases, and the junction held 26 bases outside the gene matches. Germline lookup yields CDR1 MGHDK and CDR2 SYGVNS. CDR3 amino acids: CASSESRGAWWGGSRSTYEQYF. For the CDR3, the DNA is TGTGCCAGCAGTGAATCCCGAGGGGCTTGGTGGGGGGGGAGCAGGAGCACCTACGAGCAGTACTTC.